Below are 17 T cell receptor beta chains sequenced from a single sample in a study of metastatic and nonmetastatic thyroid tumors. TCRdb re-processed the PCR reads through MiXCR. The sample holds tens of thousands of clones; more than 20% are singletons and the top ten take around 12%. Thyroid surgery took place with no prior treatment in any patient. The specimen sequenced was tumor tissue. These receptors were collected from a male donor with papillary thyroid cancer or a benign thyroid nodule (not recorded which). Some clones in this sample may be carry-over from other donors' samples.

This sequence joins TRBV9 and TRBJ1-6, with no clear D. V was clipped by 1 base and J by 9 bases, with 5 bases between them. Looked up from germline, CDR1 is SGDLS and CDR2 is YYNGEE. The CDR3 extends over 12 amino acids. The CDR3 spells CASSVWCSPLHF. CDR3 DNA sequence: TGTGCCAGCAGCGTATGGTGTTCACCCCTCCACTTT.

This chain joins TRBV7-2 and TRBJ1-2; D is undetermined. Germline V gives CDR1 SGHTA, CDR2 FQGNSA. This CDR3 has 15 residues. The V end was cut by 2 bases, the J end by 6 bases, with 16 bases between. The CDR3 sequence is CASSLMEGWIHGYTF. The CDR3 bases are TGTGCCAGCAGCTTAATGGAAGGGTGGATCCATGGCTACACCTTC.

The CDR3 loop is CASSLPLRYRGGTEAFF. CDR3 DNA sequence: TGTGCCAGCAGCCTTCCCCTCCGGTACAGGGGCGGTACTGAAGCTTTCTTT. The chain carries TRBV7-6 and TRBJ1-1, with 7 bases lining up with TRBD1. This CDR3 contains 17 residues. With V trimmed by 5 bases and J by 5 bases, 17 bases remained unmatched. Germline V gene lookup returns CDR1 SGHVS and CDR2 FNYEAQ.

This clone was recorded many times. The V call is TRBV7-9, the J call TRBJ1-4; weak D call: TRBD1 (5 bases). V was shortened by 4 bases and J by 5 bases, with 11 bases between the two germline ends. Germline V lookup: CDR1 SEHNR, CDR2 FQNEAQ (reference sequence). CDR3 length: 14 amino acids. In DNA, the CDR3 is TGTGCCAGCAGCTCGGGACGGGGAAATGAAAAACTGTTTTTT. This gives the protein CASSSGRGNEKLFF.

In the case of this clone: The junction departs from the called germline gene at one end, perhaps through a read error. The chain combines TRBV7-6 with TRBJ2-7, with D tentatively TRBD1 (5 bases). The germline CDR1 and CDR2 sequences are SGHVS and FNYEAQ. The CDR3 is 14 residues long. The CDR3 region is CVSSLGAIMGEQYF. Here the CDR3 DNA reads TGTGTCAGCAGCTTAGGGGCCATCATGGGCGAGCAGTACTTC.

This clone ranks as medium-sized. The chain is built from TRBV5-1 and TRBJ2-2; 9 bases align to TRBD1. The CDR3 is 15 residues long. Per the germline V gene, CDR1 is SGHRS and CDR2 is YFSETQ. The V gene end was trimmed by 5 bases and the J gene end by 5 bases; junction bases not matched to a gene: 7. This CDR3 reads CASRRQGDGTGELFF. The CDR3, as DNA: TGCGCCAGCAGACGACAGGGGGATGGGACCGGGGAGCTGTTTTTT.

Regarding this clone: Other DNA sequences in the sample encode the same CDR3. The chain couples TRBV10-3 to TRBJ1-1, with TRBD1 as a possible D gene (5 bases). This CDR3 is 16 amino acids long. The V end lost 11 bases, the J end lost 2 bases, and 24 bases lay between the germline ends. Germline loops: CDR1 ENHRY, CDR2 SYGVKD. The CDR3 nucleotides read TGTGCCTCGCATAGGGGCGATGTTTGGGGAAACACTGAAGCTTTCTTT. The encoded protein is CASHRGDVWGNTEAFF.

This chain uses TRBV5-1 with TRBJ2-7; D remains ambiguous. The CDR3 extends over 17 amino acids. Germline V gene data show CDR1 as SGHRS and CDR2 as YFSETQ. With 4 bases removed from V and 3 bases from J, the gap between germline ends came to 23 bases. The CDR3 DNA reads as TGCGCCAGCAGCCCCTTTCCGGTGACATCCGACCACTACGAGCAGTACTTC. Translating gives CASSPFPVTSDHYEQYF.

As to this clone: One base away lies a much larger clone, so this may be a sequencing read error. The rearrangement links TRBV11-1 to TRBJ2-1; 11 nucleotides align to TRBD2. The V gene's germline CDR1 is SGHAT and CDR2 FQDESV (reference sequence). CDR3 size: 16 residues. J gave up 7 bases and V 8 bases, and 13 bases lay outside the gene matches. The CDR3 is CASGSGRDRQVNEQFF. The CDR3 DNA reads TGTGCCAGCGGTAGCGGGAGGGACCGACAAGTAAATGAGCAGTTCTTC.

This clone was recorded many times. This rearrangement joins TRBV7-2 to TRBJ2-7; 8 bases fit TRBD1. Trimming cost V 1 base and J 2 bases; bases outside gene matches: 4. Germline CDR1 is SGHTA and CDR2 is FQGNSA. CDR3 length equals 15 residues. CDR3: CASSLGEQGAYEQYF. CDR3 bases: TGTGCCAGCAGCTTAGGTGAACAGGGGGCCTACGAGCAGTACTTC.

This clone showed up many times. J is TRBJ2-2 and V is TRBV27; TRBD2 matches at 11 bases. V shed 6 bases, J shed 6 bases, and the junction held 9 bases outside the gene matches. The CDR3 sequence is 16 residues long. Germline V gives CDR1 MNHEY, CDR2 SMNVEV (reference sequence). In DNA, the CDR3 is TGTGCCAGCAGCTGGACTAGCGGGCTCCGAGCCGGGGAGCTGTTTTTT. This sequence encodes CASSWTSGLRAGELFF.

This clone was found a few times. The junction differs from germline at one of its ends, possibly a read error. J is TRBJ1-1 and V is TRBV11-1, with D hard to call. CDR3 length: 16 residues. The germline V gene has CDR1 SGHAT and CDR2 FQDESV (reference sequence). The CDR3 DNA reads as TGTGCCAGCAGCCCGCGGGAACAGAGGATTAACACTGAAGCTTCCTTT. Protein product: CASSPREQRINTEASF.

By share, this clone counts as medium-sized. V and J are TRBV27 and TRBJ1-6; possible D gene TRBD1, 6 bases. There are 16 residues in the CDR3. With 3 bases removed from V and 4 bases from J, the gap between germline ends came to 13 bases. Germline V gene sequence: CDR1 MNHEY, CDR2 SMNVEV (reference sequence). The CDR3 loop is CASSLNTGPYNSPLHF. CDR3 sequence (DNA): TGTGCCAGCAGTTTGAACACAGGGCCGTATAATTCACCCCTCCACTTT.

This clone was recorded many times. No conserved phenylalanine or tryptophan is present at the end of the CDR3, so a read error is the likely explanation. This rearrangement joins TRBV20-1 to TRBJ1-1; D remains ambiguous. The germline CDR1 and CDR2 sequences are DFQATT and SNEGSKA (reference sequence). V was clipped by 2 bases and J by 4 bases, with 14 bases between them. The length of the CDR3 is 14 residues. CDR3 in DNA: TGCAGTGCTAGAAGTTTAGAGAGCCTCACTGAAGCTTTCCTT. Its protein is CSARSLESLTEAFL.

This clone came up many times. The chain couples TRBV18 to TRBJ2-3, with 8 bases aligning to TRBD1. Per the germline V gene, CDR1 is KGHSH and CDR2 is LQKENI. This CDR3 comprises 15 residues. V dropped 3 bases and J dropped 6; count of bases not matched to a gene: 8. The CDR3 bases are TGTGCCAGCTCACCCGATGGACAGGGTAGCGATACGCAGTATTTT. Amino acids: CASSPDGQGSDTQYF.

The chain combines TRBV27 with TRBJ2-7, with TRBD2 matching over 7 bases. Trimming at V came to 1 base and at J to 5 bases, leaving 11 bases not matched to a gene. The CDR3 is made up of 16 amino acids. CDR1 is MNHEY and CDR2 is SMNVEV in the germline V gene (reference sequence). CDR3 sequence (DNA): TGTGCCAGCAGTTTATACTCTACCGGGAGGTGTCACGAGCAGTACTTC. It translates to CASSLYSTGRCHEQYF.

This clone was recorded at least ten times. The chain is built from TRBV20-1 and TRBJ1-1; TRBD1 is a possible D gene (5 bases). The germline V gene has CDR1 DFQATT and CDR2 SNEGSKA (reference sequence). CDR3 size: 13 residues. Between the trimmed V and J ends, which lost 3 bases and 0 bases, there was a span of 8 bases. CDR3 sequence reads: CSASGGLNTEAFF. DNA of the CDR3: TGCAGTGCTAGTGGGGGACTGAACACTGAAGCTTTCTTT.